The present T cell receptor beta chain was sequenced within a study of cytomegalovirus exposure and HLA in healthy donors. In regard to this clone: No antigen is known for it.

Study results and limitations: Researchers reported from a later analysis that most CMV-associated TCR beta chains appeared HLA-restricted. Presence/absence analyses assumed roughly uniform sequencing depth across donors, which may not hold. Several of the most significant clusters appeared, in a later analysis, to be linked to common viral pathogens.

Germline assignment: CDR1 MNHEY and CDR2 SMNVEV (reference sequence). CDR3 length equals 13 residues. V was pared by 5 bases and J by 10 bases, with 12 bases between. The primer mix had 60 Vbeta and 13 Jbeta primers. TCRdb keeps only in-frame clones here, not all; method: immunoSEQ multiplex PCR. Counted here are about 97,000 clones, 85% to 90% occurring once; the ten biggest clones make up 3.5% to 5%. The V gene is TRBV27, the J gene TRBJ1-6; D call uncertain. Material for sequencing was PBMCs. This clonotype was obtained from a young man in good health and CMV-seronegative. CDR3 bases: TGTGCCAGCAGTGGGAGGACGGGCTCACCCCTCCACTTT. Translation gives CASSGRTGSPLHF.